This T cell receptor beta chain is from a study of blood T cells in healthy people across ages. Primers used in a second PCR of roughly 7 to 12 cycles were a sample-barcoded 5' primer and a J-beta primer mix. Every cDNA was tagged by a template-switch adaptor with 12 random nucleotides. Every sample returned 2.5 million or more CDR3-containing paired-end reads. Each CDR3 protein is one row after TCRdb ran MiXCR on the 5' RACE reads. The table records more than 900,000 distinct CDR3 sequences, almost 30% of them present only once. This CDR3 is built from 13 residues. Trimming removed 3 bases from V and 10 bases from J, with 15 bases in between. Germline lookup yields CDR1 KGHSH and CDR2 LQKENI. This sample was shared with a second study, whose subject was T cells of mothers and their children. That source adds: Donors comprised three healthy Caucasian mothers plus their six children.

The sample taken for sequencing was blood. This TCR was sampled from a middle-aged woman in good health. The chain links TRBV18 to TRBJ1-2; D is unclear. The CDR3 here is CASSPNERFSYTF. In DNA form, the CDR3 reads TGTGCCAGCTCACCCAACGAACGTTTCTCCTACACCTTC.